This T cell receptor (beta chain) stems from a study of shared clonotypes between healthy human individuals. Findings and caveats of the study: Having only a few donors restricted how much genetic and exposure-history diversity was captured.

The germline V gene has CDR1 MNHEY and CDR2 SVGAGI. This CDR3 is 16 amino acids long. V was pared by 0 bases and J by 1 base, with 9 bases between. A word on this clone: No antigen is known for it. In the same sample, other DNA sequences code for this CDR3.

Generated by immunoSEQ multiplex PCR, the TCRdb table keeps only in-frame clones and is missing some. The profile shows 1.6 million or so clones, 97% to 99% of them singletons. This chain uses TRBV6-5 with TRBJ1-4; D possibly corresponds to TRBD1 (6 bases). Sequencing was carried out using naive CD4+ T cells sorted from blood. Subset reported: CD45RA+ positively selected. The clonotype originates from a man aged 30-40 years in good health. The CDR3, as DNA: TGTGCCAGCAGTTACTCCGGAGGGGGAACTAATGAAAAACTGTTTTTT. Residues: CASSYSGGGTNEKLFF.